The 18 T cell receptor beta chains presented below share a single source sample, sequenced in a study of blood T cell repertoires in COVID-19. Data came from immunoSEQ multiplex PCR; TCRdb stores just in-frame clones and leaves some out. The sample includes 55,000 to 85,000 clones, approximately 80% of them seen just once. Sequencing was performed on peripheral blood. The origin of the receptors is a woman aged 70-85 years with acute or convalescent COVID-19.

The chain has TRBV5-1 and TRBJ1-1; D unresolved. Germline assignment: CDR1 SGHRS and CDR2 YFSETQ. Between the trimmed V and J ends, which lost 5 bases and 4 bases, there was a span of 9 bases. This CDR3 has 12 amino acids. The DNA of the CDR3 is TGCGCCAGCAGGAAAGAGGGCACTGAAGCTTTCTTT. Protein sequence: CASRKEGTEAFF. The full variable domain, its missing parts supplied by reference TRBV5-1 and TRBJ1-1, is KAGVTQTPRYLIKTRGQQVTLSCSPISGHRSVSWYQQTPGQGLQFLFEYFSETQRNKGNFPGRFSGRQFSNSRSEMNVSTLELGDSALYLCASRKEGTEAFFGQGTRLTVV.

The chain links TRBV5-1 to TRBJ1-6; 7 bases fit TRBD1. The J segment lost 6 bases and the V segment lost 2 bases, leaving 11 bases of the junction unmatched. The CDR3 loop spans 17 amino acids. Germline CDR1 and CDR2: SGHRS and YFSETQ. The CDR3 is CASSLLTGIWSNSPLHF. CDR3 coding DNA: TGCGCCAGCAGCTTACTGACAGGGATCTGGAGTAATTCACCCCTCCACTTT.

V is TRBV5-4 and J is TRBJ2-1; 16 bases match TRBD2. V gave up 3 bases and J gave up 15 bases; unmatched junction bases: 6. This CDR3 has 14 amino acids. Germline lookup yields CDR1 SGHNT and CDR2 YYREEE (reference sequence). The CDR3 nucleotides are TGTGCCAGCAGCTCGGGACTAGCGGGAGGGCCATTGTTCTTC. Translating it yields CASSSGLAGGPLFF.

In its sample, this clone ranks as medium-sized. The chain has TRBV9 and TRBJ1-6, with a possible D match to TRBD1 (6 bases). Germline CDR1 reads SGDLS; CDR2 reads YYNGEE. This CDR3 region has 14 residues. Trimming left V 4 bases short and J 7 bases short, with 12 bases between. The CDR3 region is CASSSPTGNSPLHF. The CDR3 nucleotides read TGTGCCAGCAGCTCACCCACAGGGAATTCACCCCTCCACTTT.

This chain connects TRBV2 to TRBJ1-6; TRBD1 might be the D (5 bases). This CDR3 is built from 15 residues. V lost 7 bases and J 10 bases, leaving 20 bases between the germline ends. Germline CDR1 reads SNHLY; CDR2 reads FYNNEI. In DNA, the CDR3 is TGTGCCAGCAATAGTCTCGGGCAGGGTAACTCACCCCTCCACTTT. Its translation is CASNSLGQGNSPLHF.

In DNA, the CDR3 is TGTGCCACCCGCGGGGCAGGCTCTGGAAACACCATATATTTT. The encoded protein is CATRGAGSGNTIYF. V usage is TRBV24-1 and J usage is TRBJ1-3, with a tentative D call TRBD1 (5 bases). Between the trimmed V and J ends, which lost 9 bases and 0 bases, there was a span of 11 bases. CDR1 KGHDR and CDR2 SFDVKD come from the germline V gene. There are 14 residues in the CDR3.

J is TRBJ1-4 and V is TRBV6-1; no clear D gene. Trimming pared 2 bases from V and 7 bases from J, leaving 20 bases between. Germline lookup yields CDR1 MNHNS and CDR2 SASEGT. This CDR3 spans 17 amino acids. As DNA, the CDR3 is TGTGCCAGCAGTGAACCCCGACCGGGAGGGTGGGGTGAAAAACTGTTTTTT. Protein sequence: CASSEPRPGGWGEKLFF.

Here the CDR3 DNA reads TGCGCCAGCAGCCACCTTGAGACTAGCGGGGCTGGGGAGACCCAGTACTTC. The encoded protein is CASSHLETSGAGETQYF. The chain is built from TRBV5-1 and TRBJ2-5; TRBD2 matches at 11 bases. V lost 4 bases and J lost 5; bases outside the gene matches: 13. Germline V gene sequence: CDR1 SGHRS, CDR2 YFSETQ. The CDR3 runs 17 residues. Looking up the rest from reference TRBV5-1 and TRBJ2-5 gives the full variable domain: KAGVTQTPRYLIKTRGQQVTLSCSPISGHRSVSWYQQTPGQGLQFLFEYFSETQRNKGNFPGRFSGRQFSNSRSEMNVSTLELGDSALYLCASSHLETSGAGETQYFGPGTRLLVL.

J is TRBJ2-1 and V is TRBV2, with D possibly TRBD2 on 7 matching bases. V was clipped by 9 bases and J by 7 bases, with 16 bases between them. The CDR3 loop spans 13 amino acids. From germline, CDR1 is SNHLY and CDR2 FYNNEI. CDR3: CASSGGARNEQFF. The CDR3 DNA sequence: TGTGCCAGTTCTGGGGGGGCGCGGAATGAGCAGTTCTTC. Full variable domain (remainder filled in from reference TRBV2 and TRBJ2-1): EPEVTQTPSHQVTQMGQEVILRCVPISNHLYFYWYRQILGQKVEFLVSFYNNEISEKSEIFDDQFSVERPDGSNFTLKIRSTKLEDSAMYFCASSGGARNEQFFGPGTRLTVL.

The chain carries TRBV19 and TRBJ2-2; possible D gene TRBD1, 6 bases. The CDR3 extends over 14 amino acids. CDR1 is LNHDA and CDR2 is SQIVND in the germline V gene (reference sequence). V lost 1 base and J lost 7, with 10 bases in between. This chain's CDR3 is CASSIVGGNGELFF. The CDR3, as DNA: TGTGCCAGTAGTATAGTTGGGGGCAACGGGGAGCTGTTTTTT.

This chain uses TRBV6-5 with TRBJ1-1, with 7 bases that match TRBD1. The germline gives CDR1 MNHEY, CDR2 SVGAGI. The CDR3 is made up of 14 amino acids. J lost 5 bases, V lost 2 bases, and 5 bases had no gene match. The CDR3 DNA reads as TGTGCCAGCAGTTACCAGGGGGGTTGGACTGAAGCTTTCTTT. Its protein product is CASSYQGGWTEAFF.

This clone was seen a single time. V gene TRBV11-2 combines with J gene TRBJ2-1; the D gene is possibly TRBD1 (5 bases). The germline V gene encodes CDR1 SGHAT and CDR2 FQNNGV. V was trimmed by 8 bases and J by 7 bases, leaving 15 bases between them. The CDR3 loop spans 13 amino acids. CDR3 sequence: CASSLGRWNEQFF. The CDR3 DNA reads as TGTGCCAGCTCCCTGGGGCGGTGGAATGAGCAGTTCTTC.

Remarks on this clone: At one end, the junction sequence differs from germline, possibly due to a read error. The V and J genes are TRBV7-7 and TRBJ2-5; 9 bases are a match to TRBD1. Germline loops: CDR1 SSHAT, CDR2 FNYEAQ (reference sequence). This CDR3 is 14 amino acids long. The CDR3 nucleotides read TGTGCTAGCAGCCCCGGGACAGGGTTAGAGACCCAGTACTTC. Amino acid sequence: CASSPGTGLETQYF.

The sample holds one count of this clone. This chain's CDR3 is CASSLSLYGGEAFF. In DNA form, the CDR3 reads TGTGCCAGCAGTTTATCTCTTTACGGAGGTGAAGCTTTCTTT. V is TRBV28 and J is TRBJ1-1; D not resolved. CDR1 and CDR2 from the germline V gene are MDHEN and SYDVKM. The CDR3 spans 14 residues. Trimming shortened V by 1 base and J by 7 bases, and 13 bases separated the two germline ends.

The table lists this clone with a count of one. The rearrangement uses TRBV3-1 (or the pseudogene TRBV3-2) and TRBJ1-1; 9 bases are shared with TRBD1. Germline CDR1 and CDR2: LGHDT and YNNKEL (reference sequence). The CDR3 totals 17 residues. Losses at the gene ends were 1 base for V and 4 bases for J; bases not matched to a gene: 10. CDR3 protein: CASSQGQQGAMGTEAFF. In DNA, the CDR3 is TGTGCCAGCAGCCAAGGGCAACAGGGGGCCATGGGCACTGAAGCTTTCTTT.

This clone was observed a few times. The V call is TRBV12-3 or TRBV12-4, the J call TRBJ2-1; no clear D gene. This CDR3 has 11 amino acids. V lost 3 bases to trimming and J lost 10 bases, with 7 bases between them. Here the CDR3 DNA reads TGTGCCAGCAGTTTTTCCCGGGAGCAGTTCTTC. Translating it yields CASSFSREQFF.

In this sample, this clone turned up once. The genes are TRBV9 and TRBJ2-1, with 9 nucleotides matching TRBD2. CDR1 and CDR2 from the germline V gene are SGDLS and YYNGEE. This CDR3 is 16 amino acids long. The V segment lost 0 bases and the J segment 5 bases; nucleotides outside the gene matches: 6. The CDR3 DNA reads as TGTGCCAGCAGCGTAGCCGGACTAGCGCTGAACAATGAGCAGTTCTTC. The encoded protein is CASSVAGLALNNEQFF.

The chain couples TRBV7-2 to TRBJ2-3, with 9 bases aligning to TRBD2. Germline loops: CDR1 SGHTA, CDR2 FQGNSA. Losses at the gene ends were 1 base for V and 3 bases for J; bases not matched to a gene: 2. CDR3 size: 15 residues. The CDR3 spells CASSLDSGGTDTQYF. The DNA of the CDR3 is TGTGCCAGCAGCTTAGACAGCGGGGGGACAGATACGCAGTATTTT. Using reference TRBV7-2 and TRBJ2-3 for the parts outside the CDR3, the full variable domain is GAGVSQSPSNKVTEKGKDVELRCDPISGHTALYWYRQSLGQGLEFLIYFQGNSAPDKSGLPSDRFSAERTGGSVSTLTIQRTQQEDSAVYLCASSLDSGGTDTQYFGPGTRLTVL.